These 24 T cell receptor beta chains came from one sample sequenced in a study of blood T cell repertoires in COVID-19. Profiled with immunoSEQ multiplex PCR; TCRdb holds only in-frame clones, not every one. In the table there are some 120,000 clones, approximately 80% of which are singletons. The sequenced sample consisted of peripheral blood. These receptor sequences come from a human donor in a cohort sampled during active COVID-19.

The chain joins TRBV6-5 to TRBJ1-4; TRBD1 aligns across 10 bases. The CDR3 loop spans 15 amino acids. V was pared by 6 bases and J by 4 bases, with 5 bases of the junction left unmatched. CDR1 is MNHEY and CDR2 is SVGAGI in the germline V gene. CDR3 sequence (DNA): TGTGCCAGCAGCCCGGGACAGGGGTTTAATGAAAAACTGTTTTTT. Its protein is CASSPGQGFNEKLFF.

The chain recombines TRBV11-2 with TRBJ2-7; D gene ambiguous. V dropped 0 bases and J dropped 0 bases, with 12 bases sitting between them. Germline CDR1 reads SGHAT; CDR2 reads FQNNGV. The length of the CDR3 is 16 residues. As DNA, the CDR3 is TGTGCCAGCAGCTTAGAGGCCGCAGGCCGCTCCTACGAGCAGTACTTC. Its protein product is CASSLEAAGRSYEQYF. The full variable domain, rest sourced from reference TRBV11-2 and TRBJ2-7, is EAGVAQSPRYKIIEKRQSVAFWCNPISGHATLYWYQQILGQGPKLLIQFQNNGVVDDSQLPKDRFSAERLKGVDSTLKIQPAKLEDSAVYLCASSLEAAGRSYEQYFGPGTRLTVT.

This clone was found once. CDR3 nucleotides: TGTGCCAGCTCCCCCCGGACAGGGAATAATCAGCCCCAGCATTTT. This codes for CASSPRTGNNQPQHF. V gene TRBV18 combines with J gene TRBJ1-5; 8 bases align to TRBD1. The CDR3 loop spans 15 amino acids. Germline CDR1 and CDR2: KGHSH and LQKENI. The V segment lost 6 bases and the J segment 4 bases; nucleotides outside the gene matches: 8. Looking up the rest from reference TRBV18 and TRBJ1-5 gives the full variable domain: NAGVMQNPRHLVRRRGQEARLRCSPMKGHSHVYWYRQLPEEGLKFMVYLQKENIIDESGMPKERFSAEFPKEGPSILRIQQVVRGDSAAYFCASSPRTGNNQPQHFGDGTRLSIL.

J is TRBJ2-1 and V is TRBV27; 9 bases are shared with TRBD1. CDR1 and CDR2 (germline): MNHEY, SMNVEV (reference sequence). V dropped 5 bases and J dropped 2; count of bases not matched to a gene: 4. The CDR3 is 15 residues long. The CDR3 region is CASSKTGGTYNEQFF. The CDR3 region has the DNA TGTGCCAGCAGTAAGACAGGGGGAACCTACAATGAGCAGTTCTTC.

The chain employs TRBV15 and TRBJ1-2; 8 bases are a match to TRBD1. Germline assignment: CDR1 LNHNV and CDR2 YYDKDF (reference sequence). Trimming removed 2 bases from V and 4 bases from J; junction bases left unmatched: 12. The CDR3 contains 17 residues. The CDR3 spells CATSRNSGTGHRYGYTF. The CDR3 coding sequence is TGTGCCACCAGCAGAAACTCCGGGACAGGCCATCGCTATGGCTACACCTTC.

This clone was picked up one time. V gene TRBV18 combines with J gene TRBJ2-7; D might be TRBD1 (5 bases). Germline CDR1 reads KGHSH; CDR2 reads LQKENI. CDR3 length: 14 residues. Trimming left V 5 bases short and J 2 bases short, with 13 bases between. In nucleotides, the CDR3 is TGTGCCAGCTCAACTTCGACAGACCCCTACGAGCAGTACTTC. It encodes CASSTSTDPYEQYF.

The chain employs TRBV15 and TRBJ2-7; no firm D call. Trimming stripped 0 bases from V and 2 bases from J, with 14 bases between. Germline V lookup: CDR1 LNHNV, CDR2 YYDKDF (reference sequence). The CDR3 extends over 16 amino acids. The CDR3 loop is CATSRDLVGTAYEQYF. The CDR3 DNA sequence: TGTGCCACCAGCAGAGATCTGGTGGGCACCGCCTACGAGCAGTACTTC.

The rearrangement uses TRBV5-1 and TRBJ2-2, with 8 bases matching TRBD1. Looked up from germline, CDR1 is SGHRS and CDR2 is YFSETQ. The CDR3 spans 15 residues. J was trimmed by 0 bases and V by 4 bases; bases with no gene match: 2. CDR3 coding DNA: TGCGCCAGCAGCAAGGGACAGGCGAACACCGGGGAGCTGTTTTTT. This gives the protein CASSKGQANTGELFF.

This clone has just a few counts. V gene TRBV6-6 combines with J gene TRBJ2-7; D possibly corresponds to TRBD2 (5 bases). The CDR3 contains 12 residues. V shed 5 bases and J shed 2 bases, with 7 bases lying between them. Germline V CDR1 and CDR2: MNHNY, SVGAGI (reference sequence). CDR3 sequence reads: CASSSGPYEQYF. The DNA of the CDR3 is TGTGCCAGCAGTAGCGGACCCTACGAGCAGTACTTC.

The chain uses TRBV5-1 and TRBJ1-2; TRBD1 matches 9 bases. The V gene's germline CDR1 is SGHRS and CDR2 YFSETQ. The CDR3 has 16 residues. Losses at the gene ends were 4 bases for V and 1 base for J; bases not matched to a gene: 8. As DNA, the CDR3 is TGCGCCAGCAGCATTCTGGGACAGGGAAATAACTATGGCTACACCTTC. Amino acid sequence: CASSILGQGNNYGYTF.

V usage is TRBV7-9 and J usage is TRBJ1-2; 7 bases align to TRBD1. The CDR3 sequence is 17 residues long. The V and J ends lost 1 base and 3 bases, in that order; junction bases with no gene match: 11. Germline V gene data show CDR1 as SEHNR and CDR2 as FQNEAQ (reference sequence). For the CDR3, the DNA is TGTGCCAGCAGCTTAGTCGGCACAGGGGCGTTCGACTATGGCTACACCTTC. Protein sequence: CASSLVGTGAFDYGYTF.

V and J are TRBV19 and TRBJ1-5, with 7 bases lining up with TRBD1. Trimming cost V 6 bases and J 5 bases; bases outside gene matches: 4. This CDR3 contains 13 residues. Germline lookup yields CDR1 LNHDA and CDR2 SQIVND (reference sequence). The CDR3 sequence: CASSGTDYQPQHF. CDR3 nucleotides: TGTGCCAGTAGCGGGACAGATTATCAGCCCCAGCATTTT.

The chain combines TRBV29-1 with TRBJ2-1; TRBD2 matches 8 bases. J was trimmed by 0 bases and V by 8 bases; bases with no gene match: 12. This CDR3 is 16 amino acids long. Germline CDR1 SQVTM, CDR2 ANQGSEA. The CDR3 sequence is CSSRRTGGSSYNEQFF. CDR3 nucleotide sequence: TGCAGCTCCCGCCGGACGGGGGGGAGCTCCTACAATGAGCAGTTCTTC.

The V gene is TRBV19, the J gene TRBJ2-1; 10 bases line up with TRBD1. Germline trimming cut 4 bases from V and 6 bases from J; bases unmatched to any gene: 6. CDR1 is LNHDA, CDR2 SQIVND, per germline (reference sequence). The CDR3 spans 15 residues. The CDR3: CASSSGRTGGNEQFF. The CDR3 coding sequence is TGTGCCAGTAGTAGCGGTAGGACAGGGGGCAATGAGCAGTTCTTC.

This clone was counted once. The chain recombines TRBV7-2 with TRBJ2-1; 10 bases agree with TRBD2. There are 16 residues in the CDR3. Germline V CDR1 and CDR2: SGHTA, FQGNSA. With 4 bases clipped from V and 8 bases from J, the junction kept 11 bases outside the gene matches. The CDR3 nucleotides are TGTGCCAGCAGCTCTAGCGGGGGAGCCCGGAGGGATGAGCAGTTCTTC. As protein: CASSSSGGARRDEQFF. Combining the CDR3 with reference TRBV7-2 and TRBJ2-1 gives the whole variable domain GAGVSQSPSNKVTEKGKDVELRCDPISGHTALYWYRQSLGQGLEFLIYFQGNSAPDKSGLPSDRFSAERTGGSVSTLTIQRTQQEDSAVYLCASSSSGGARRDEQFFGPGTRLTVL.

V and J are TRBV6-1 and TRBJ2-7, with D possibly matching TRBD2 (6 bases). Germline lookup yields CDR1 MNHNS and CDR2 SASEGT. The CDR3 is 15 residues long. Trimming left V 3 bases short and J 3 bases short, with 15 bases between. DNA for the CDR3: TGTGCCAGCAGTGAGGGGGGTAGGAGGTTCTACGAGCAGTACTTC. Encoded protein: CASSEGGRRFYEQYF.

The CDR3 reads CASSLGGGQPQHF. Here the CDR3 DNA reads TGTGCCAGTAGTCTAGGGGGCGGACAGCCCCAGCATTTT. This chain connects TRBV19 to TRBJ1-5, with TRBD1 identical over 7 bases. With 5 bases clipped from V and 7 bases from J, the junction kept 5 bases outside the gene matches. The CDR3 has 13 residues. Germline-derived CDR1 and CDR2 are LNHDA and SQIVND (reference sequence).

The V and J genes are TRBV4-3 and TRBJ1-4, with 8 bases aligning to TRBD1. The CDR3 is 16 amino acids. Trimming removed 3 bases from V and 7 bases from J; junction bases left unmatched: 10. The germline CDR1 and CDR2 sequences are LGHNA and YSLEER. The CDR3 reads CASSQDSRGLGEKLFF. The CDR3 DNA reads TGCGCCAGCAGCCAGGACTCCAGGGGGCTTGGTGAAAAACTGTTTTTT.

V usage is TRBV3-1 (or the pseudogene TRBV3-2) and J usage is TRBJ2-7; no firm D call. V lost 4 bases and J lost 2, with 6 bases in between. Per the germline V gene, CDR1 is LGHDT and CDR2 is YNNKEL (reference sequence). The CDR3 runs 12 residues. The CDR3, as DNA: TGTGCCAGCAGCCGCGCGGCCTACGAGCAGTACTTC. Translation gives CASSRAAYEQYF.

The V call is TRBV30, the J call TRBJ2-1, with 7 positions matching TRBD1. CDR3 size: 13 residues. The germline V gene has CDR1 GTSNPN and CDR2 SVGIG (reference sequence). J was trimmed by 2 bases and V by 5 bases; bases with no gene match: 3. This CDR3 is CAWAGTAYNEQFF. The CDR3 region has the DNA TGTGCCTGGGCCGGGACAGCCTACAATGAGCAGTTCTTC.

The V call is TRBV19, the J call TRBJ2-1; TRBD2 aligns across 8 bases. The CDR3 is 16 residues long. Germline CDR1 is LNHDA and CDR2 is SQIVND (reference sequence). V was pared by 4 bases and J by 5 bases, with 10 bases of the junction left unmatched. CDR3 residues: CASSRAGGGTDNEQFF. The CDR3 bases are TGTGCCAGTAGTAGGGCGGGAGGAGGGACGGACAATGAGCAGTTCTTC.

The chain uses TRBV6-2 or TRBV6-3 and TRBJ1-2; D call uncertain. This CDR3 region has 13 residues. Germline values: CDR1 MNHEY, CDR2 SVGEGT. V gave up 4 bases and J gave up 4 bases, with 10 bases separating them. The CDR3: CASSLVSSYGYTF. CDR3 in DNA: TGTGCCAGCAGTTTGGTTAGCAGCTATGGCTACACCTTC.

This rearrangement joins TRBV9 to TRBJ1-6; the D gene is possibly TRBD1 (5 bases). The CDR3 spans 16 residues. The ends were cut back, 2 bases at V and 10 bases at J, with 19 bases in the middle. Looked up from germline, CDR1 is SGDLS and CDR2 is YYNGEE. CDR3 DNA sequence: TGTGCCAGCAGCGTGGGGCCCGGGGGGGGTGGCTCACCCCTCCACTTT. This sequence encodes CASSVGPGGGGSPLHF.

The chain links TRBV28 to TRBJ2-1; TRBD2 matches at 13 bases. The V and J ends lost 3 bases and 9 bases, in that order; junction bases with no gene match: 5. The CDR3 has 15 amino acids. Germline CDR1 MDHEN, CDR2 SYDVKM. This chain's CDR3 is CASSLKLAGGLEQFF. CDR3 coding DNA: TGTGCCAGCAGTTTGAAACTAGCGGGAGGGCTTGAGCAGTTCTTC.